This T cell receptor (beta chain) was documented in a study of shared clonotypes between healthy human individuals. Cells designated naive CD8 were CD45RO-negative and were positively selected for CCR7, with terminally differentiated effector memory CD45RA+ cells excluded. Findings and limits, study-wide: A reduction in generation probabilities was seen for non-shared clonotypes relative to those shared by all four donors.

Sequencing was performed with immunoSEQ multiplex PCR; in TCRdb, only in-frame clones are kept and a portion is missing. Of under 700,000 clones listed, approximately 95% are singletons. About this clone: Its matching antigen is unknown.

CDR3 size: 16 residues. The source of this sequence is a woman in her twenties or thirties in good health. The rearrangement links TRBV12-1 to TRBJ2-5; TRBD1 is the table's D call, not checked against the DNA. TRBV12-1 is a recognized pseudogene. The sequencing input was naive CD8+ T cells sorted from blood. The CDR3: CASSSAPGQKVETQYF. DNA of the CDR3: TGTGCCAGCAGCTCCGCTCCGGGACAGAAGGTAGAGACCCAGTACTTC.